A single sample gave rise to the 18 T cell receptor beta chains below, sequenced in a study of cytomegalovirus exposure and HLA in healthy donors. It was with 60 Vbeta and 13 Jbeta primers that the PCR ran. Data came from immunoSEQ multiplex PCR; TCRdb stores just in-frame clones and leaves some out. Of around 170,000 clones listed, more than 65% are singletons. Sequenced: PBMCs. The receptors shown here come from a woman in her 30s in good health and CMV-seropositive.

The chain has TRBV14 and TRBJ2-5, with 9 positions matching TRBD2. The V and J ends lost 0 bases and 5 bases, in that order; junction bases with no gene match: 13. This CDR3 is built from 18 residues. In germline, CDR1 is SGHDN, CDR2 FVKESK. DNA of the CDR3: TGTGCCAGCAGCCAAGATGGCCGGACTAGCGAGGGGCTGGAGACCCAGTACTTC. As protein: CASSQDGRTSEGLETQYF.

The J gene is TRBJ2-4, the V gene TRBV19; tentative D call: TRBD1 (5 bases). V was shortened by 3 bases and J by 0 bases, with 9 bases between the two germline ends. This CDR3 contains 15 residues. In germline, CDR1 is LNHDA, CDR2 SQIVND (reference sequence). This CDR3 is CASSIQGLAKNIQYF. DNA for the CDR3: TGTGCCAGTAGTATCCAGGGATTAGCCAAAAACATTCAGTACTTC. The full variable domain, its missing parts supplied by reference TRBV19 and TRBJ2-4, is DGGITQSPKYLFRKEGQNVTLSCEQNLNHDAMYWYRQDPGQGLRLIYYSQIVNDFQKGDIAEGYSVSREKKESFPLTVTSAQKNPTAFYLCASSIQGLAKNIQYFGAGTRLSVL.

Here the CDR3 DNA reads TGTGCCAGCAGCTCCGGGACAGGGCATTATGGCTACACCTTC. Protein product: CASSSGTGHYGYTF. The rearrangement joins TRBV7-2 to TRBJ1-2, with 9 bases lining up with TRBD1. Germline V CDR1 and CDR2: SGHTA, FQGNSA. CDR3 length: 14 amino acids. Trimming cost V 4 bases and J 5 bases; bases outside gene matches: 5.

The V gene is TRBV12-2, the J gene TRBJ2-3; TRBD2, as called in the table, went unchecked against the DNA. TRBV12-2 is recorded as a pseudogene. CDR3 size: 22 residues. The DNA for the CDR3 is TGTGCAAGTCGCATTAGCGCGGAGGGGGACGTAGCGGGGTTCCCTAGCACAGATACGCAGTATTTT. Translating gives CASRISAEGDVAGFPSTDTQYF.

V gene TRBV7-2 combines with J gene TRBJ2-5; 7 bases fit TRBD1. J gave up 4 bases and V 6 bases, and 2 bases lay outside the gene matches. The CDR3 is 12 amino acids. CDR1 is SGHTA, CDR2 FQGNSA, per germline. The CDR3 DNA sequence: TGTGCCAGCAGTACAGGGGTAGAGACCCAGTACTTC. The encoded protein is CASSTGVETQYF.

This chain links TRBV2 with TRBJ2-1; TRBD2 agrees at 8 bases. The CDR3 is made up of 14 amino acids. Germline V lookup: CDR1 SNHLY, CDR2 FYNNEI. The ends lost 8 bases at V and 0 bases at J; junction bases unmatched: 3. CDR3 sequence: CASRGGSSYNEQFF. Here the CDR3 DNA reads TGTGCCAGCCGGGGGGGGAGCTCCTACAATGAGCAGTTCTTC.

This clone was detected only once. The chain carries TRBV5-8 and TRBJ2-3; 7 positions match TRBD2. V shed 1 base, J shed 0 bases, and the junction held 8 bases outside the gene matches. The CDR3 spans 17 residues. Germline V CDR1 and CDR2: SGHTS, YDEGEE. The CDR3 sequence is CASSLSASGYSTDTQYF. CDR3 in DNA: TGTGCCAGCAGCTTGTCGGCTAGCGGCTATAGCACAGATACGCAGTATTTT.

The V gene is TRBV19, the J gene TRBJ1-2; TRBD1 agrees at 7 bases. The CDR3 loop spans 15 amino acids. With V trimmed by 3 bases and J by 3 bases, 7 bases remained unmatched. Germline CDR1 LNHDA, CDR2 SQIVND (reference sequence). The CDR3 spells CASSIAAGGHYGYTF. In nucleotides, the CDR3 is TGTGCCAGTAGTATTGCCGCAGGGGGTCACTATGGCTACACCTTC.

This clone was detected once. The V and J genes are TRBV4-3 and TRBJ2-5; 8 bases are shared with TRBD2. CDR3 length: 15 amino acids. CDR1 is LGHNA and CDR2 is YSLEER in the germline V gene. The ends lost 1 base at V and 5 bases at J; junction bases unmatched: 6. This chain's CDR3 is CASSQGATSVETQYF. The CDR3 DNA follows: TGCGCCAGCAGCCAAGGCGCGACTAGCGTGGAGACCCAGTACTTC.

This rearrangement joins TRBV7-6 to TRBJ2-2; TRBD1 matches at 7 bases. The germline CDR1 and CDR2 sequences are SGHVS and FNYEAQ. The CDR3 is 15 residues long. V shed 3 bases and J 5 bases; nucleotides not matched to a gene: 6. The CDR3 DNA is TGTGCCAGCAGCTTTCAAGGGGGCAAAACCGGGGAGCTGTTTTTT. It yields the protein CASSFQGGKTGELFF.

The CDR3 sequence is CASSPGDRVNEKLFF. The CDR3 coding sequence is TGTGCCAGCAGCCCGGGGGACAGGGTGAATGAAAAACTGTTTTTT. The V and J genes are TRBV7-2 and TRBJ1-4; 9 bases map to TRBD1. The germline V gene encodes CDR1 SGHTA and CDR2 FQGNSA. J gave up 5 bases and V 5 bases, and 6 bases lay outside the gene matches. The CDR3 has 15 residues.

This clone was seen only once. The chain employs TRBV19 and TRBJ1-5; TRBD1 agrees at 7 bases. The junction had 9 bases not matched to a gene; V was cut back by 5 bases and J by 2 bases. This CDR3 spans 16 amino acids. Looked up from germline, CDR1 is LNHDA and CDR2 is SQIVND (reference sequence). DNA of the CDR3: TGTGCCAGTAGTCCCGGGCAGGGGGTGGGCAATCAGCCCCAGCATTTT. Amino acids: CASSPGQGVGNQPQHF.

The V call is TRBV7-2, the J call TRBJ2-1; no clear D gene. Germline assignment: CDR1 SGHTA and CDR2 FQGNSA. This CDR3 is built from 15 residues. Between the trimmed V and J ends, which lost 2 bases and 5 bases, there was a span of 13 bases. Here the CDR3 reads CASSLLRPPHNEQFF. The CDR3, as DNA: TGTGCCAGCAGCTTATTGCGGCCCCCCCACAATGAGCAGTTCTTC. Together with reference TRBV7-2 and TRBJ2-1, the CDR3 gives the full variable domain: GAGVSQSPSNKVTEKGKDVELRCDPISGHTALYWYRQSLGQGLEFLIYFQGNSAPDKSGLPSDRFSAERTGGSVSTLTIQRTQQEDSAVYLCASSLLRPPHNEQFFGPGTRLTVL.

The J gene is TRBJ2-1, the V gene TRBV5-1, with D unclear. The V end was cut by 3 bases, the J end by 9 bases, with 10 bases between. The CDR3 consists of 12 residues. Germline-derived CDR1 and CDR2 are SGHRS and YFSETQ. The CDR3 nucleotides read TGCGCCAGCAGCTACGTAGCCTCTGAGCAGTTCTTC. It codes for CASSYVASEQFF.

The gene calls are TRBV10-1 and TRBJ1-6, with D perhaps matching TRBD1 (5 bases). V lost 6 bases, J lost 7 bases, and 10 bases lay in between. The germline V gene encodes CDR1 WNHNN and CDR2 SYGVQD (reference sequence). This CDR3 region has 13 residues. The CDR3 region has the DNA TGCGCCAGCAGGCGGGACGGCAATTCACCCCTCCACTTT. Translating gives CASRRDGNSPLHF.

This chain connects TRBV12-5 to TRBJ2-1; tentative D call: TRBD2 (5 bases). Germline V gives CDR1 LGHNT, CDR2 FRNRAP. CDR3 length: 16 residues. Trimming left V 4 bases short and J 7 bases short, with 20 bases between. The CDR3, as DNA: TGTGCTAGTGGTTCCGCGGCTTCGAGGGAAAGGAATGAGCAGTTCTTC. This encodes CASGSAASRERNEQFF.

This chain connects TRBV7-6 to TRBJ2-2; possible D gene TRBD1, 5 bases. The CDR3 has 16 residues. Germline V gene sequence: CDR1 SGHVS, CDR2 FNYEAQ. V was trimmed by 4 bases and J by 0 bases, leaving 12 bases between them. The CDR3 DNA reads TGTGCCAGCAGCTCACGACAGTACTCGAACACCGGGGAGCTGTTTTTT. This translates into CASSSRQYSNTGELFF.

V and J are TRBV7-2 and TRBJ2-1; the match to TRBD1 covers 9 bases. The CDR3 spans 13 residues. CDR1 SGHTA and CDR2 FQGNSA come from the germline V gene. Trimming at V came to 5 bases and at J to 9 bases, leaving 5 bases not matched to a gene. The chain's CDR3 is CASSNTGGREQFF. Here the CDR3 DNA reads TGTGCCAGCAGCAACACAGGGGGCCGTGAGCAGTTCTTC.